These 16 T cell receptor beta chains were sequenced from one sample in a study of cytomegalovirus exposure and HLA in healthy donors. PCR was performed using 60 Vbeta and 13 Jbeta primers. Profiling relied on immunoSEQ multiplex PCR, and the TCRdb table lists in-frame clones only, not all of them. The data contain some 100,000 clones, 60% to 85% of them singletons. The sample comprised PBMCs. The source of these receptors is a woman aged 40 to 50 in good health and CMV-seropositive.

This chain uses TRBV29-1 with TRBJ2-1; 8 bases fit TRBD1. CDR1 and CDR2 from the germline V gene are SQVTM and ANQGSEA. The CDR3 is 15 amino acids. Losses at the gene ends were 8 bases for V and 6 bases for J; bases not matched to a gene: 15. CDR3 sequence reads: CSFLARSGGRNEQFF. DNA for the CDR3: TGCAGCTTCCTGGCCAGGTCAGGGGGCCGCAATGAGCAGTTCTTC.

CDR3 protein: CSVRPAGAETQYF. The DNA of the CDR3 is TGCAGCGTTCGCCCGGCGGGAGCAGAGACCCAGTACTTC. The chain combines TRBV29-1 with TRBJ2-5, with 7 nucleotides matching TRBD2. V was clipped by 5 bases and J by 4 bases; unmatched bases: 7. CDR3 length: 13 amino acids. Germline CDR1 reads SQVTM; CDR2 reads ANQGSEA.

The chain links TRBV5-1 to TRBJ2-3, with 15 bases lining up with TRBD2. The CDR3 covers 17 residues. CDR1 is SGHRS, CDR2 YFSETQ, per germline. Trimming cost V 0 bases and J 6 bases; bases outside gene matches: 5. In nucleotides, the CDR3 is TGCGCCAGCAGCTTGGGGACTAGCGGGAGGGCCAGGGATACGCAGTATTTT. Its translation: CASSLGTSGRARDTQYF.

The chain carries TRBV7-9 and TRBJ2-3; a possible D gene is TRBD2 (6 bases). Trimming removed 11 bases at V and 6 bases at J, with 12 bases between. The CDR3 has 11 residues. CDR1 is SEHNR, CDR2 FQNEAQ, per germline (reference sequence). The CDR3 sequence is CAGGRLDTQYF. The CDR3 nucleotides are TGTGCCGGGGGGAGGCTGGATACGCAGTATTTT. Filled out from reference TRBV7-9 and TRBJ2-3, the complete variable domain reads DTGVSQNPRHKITKRGQNVTFRCDPISEHNRLYWYRQTLGQGPEFLTYFQNEAQLEKSRLLSDRFSAERPKGSFSTLEIQRTEQGDSAMYLCAGGRLDTQYFGPGTRLTVL.

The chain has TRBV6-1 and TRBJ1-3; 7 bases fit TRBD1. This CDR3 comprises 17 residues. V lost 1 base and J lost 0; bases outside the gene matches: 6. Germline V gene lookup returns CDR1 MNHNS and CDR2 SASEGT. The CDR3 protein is CASSEDSAGGSGNTIYF. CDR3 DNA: TGTGCCAGCAGTGAAGATTCGGCAGGGGGCTCTGGAAACACCATATATTTT.

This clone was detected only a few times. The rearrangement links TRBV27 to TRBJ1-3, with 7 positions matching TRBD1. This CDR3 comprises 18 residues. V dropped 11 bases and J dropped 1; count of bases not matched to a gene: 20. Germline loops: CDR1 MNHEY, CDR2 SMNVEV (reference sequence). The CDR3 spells CARRTGSGQSMSGNTIYF. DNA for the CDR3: TGTGCCCGACGCACCGGATCGGGACAGTCAATGTCTGGAAACACCATATATTTT.

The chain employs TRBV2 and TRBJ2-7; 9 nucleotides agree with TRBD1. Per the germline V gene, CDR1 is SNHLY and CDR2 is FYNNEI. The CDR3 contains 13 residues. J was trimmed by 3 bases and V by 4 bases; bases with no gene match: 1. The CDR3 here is CASSADRGYEQYF. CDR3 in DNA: TGTGCCAGCAGTGCGGACAGGGGCTACGAGCAGTACTTC.

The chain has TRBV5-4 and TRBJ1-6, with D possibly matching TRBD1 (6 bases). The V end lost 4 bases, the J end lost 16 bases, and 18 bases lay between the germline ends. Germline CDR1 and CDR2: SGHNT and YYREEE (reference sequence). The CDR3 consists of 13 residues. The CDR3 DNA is TGTGCCAGCAGCGACTCCCGGGGGGGGCCACTCCACTTT. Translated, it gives CASSDSRGGPLHF.

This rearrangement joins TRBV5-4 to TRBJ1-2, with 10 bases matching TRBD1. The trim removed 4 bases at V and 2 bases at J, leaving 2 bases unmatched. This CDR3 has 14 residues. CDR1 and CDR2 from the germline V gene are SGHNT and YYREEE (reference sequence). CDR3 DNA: TGTGCCAGCAGCCCGGGACAGGGGAACTATGGCTACACCTTC. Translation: CASSPGQGNYGYTF.

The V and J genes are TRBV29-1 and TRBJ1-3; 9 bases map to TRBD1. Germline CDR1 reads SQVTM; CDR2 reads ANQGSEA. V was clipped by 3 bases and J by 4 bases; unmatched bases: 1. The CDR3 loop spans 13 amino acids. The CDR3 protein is CSVDGTGGNTIYF. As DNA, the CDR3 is TGCAGCGTTGACGGGACAGGGGGAAACACCATATATTTT.

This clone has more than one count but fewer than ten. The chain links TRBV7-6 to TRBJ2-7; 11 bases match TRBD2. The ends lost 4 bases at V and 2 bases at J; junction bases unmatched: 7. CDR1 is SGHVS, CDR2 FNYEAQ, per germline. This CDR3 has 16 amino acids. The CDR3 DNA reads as TGTGCCAGCAGCTCCACCGGGACTAGCGGCACCTACGAGCAGTACTTC. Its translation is CASSSTGTSGTYEQYF.

The CDR3 coding sequence is TGTGCCAGCAGTGAAAAAGGGGGGGCCGGGGAGCTGTTTTTT. Translation gives CASSEKGGAGELFF. This sequence joins TRBV25-1 and TRBJ2-2; D may be TRBD2 (7 bases). Per the germline V gene, CDR1 is MGHDK and CDR2 is SYGVNS. The CDR3 is made up of 14 amino acids. V shed 2 bases and J shed 6 bases, with 10 bases lying between them. The variable domain in full, with the rest retrieved from reference TRBV25-1 and TRBJ2-2, is EADIYQTPRYLVIGTGKKITLECSQTMGHDKMYWYQQDPGMELHLIHYSYGVNSTEKGDLSSESTVSRIRTEHFPLTLESARPSHTSQYLCASSEKGGAGELFFGEGSRLTVL.

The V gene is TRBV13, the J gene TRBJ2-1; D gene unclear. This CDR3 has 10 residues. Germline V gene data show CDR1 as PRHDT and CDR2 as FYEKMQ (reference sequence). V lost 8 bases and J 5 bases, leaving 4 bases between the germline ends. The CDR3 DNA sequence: TGTGCCAGCGGAGACAATGAGCAGTTCTTC. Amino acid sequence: CASGDNEQFF.

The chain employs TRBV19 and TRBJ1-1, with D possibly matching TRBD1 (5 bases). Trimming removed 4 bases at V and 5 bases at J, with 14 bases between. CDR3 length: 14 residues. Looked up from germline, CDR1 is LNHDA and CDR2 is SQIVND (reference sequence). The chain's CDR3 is CASSTEGRGTEAFF. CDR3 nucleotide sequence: TGTGCCAGTAGTACAGAGGGGCGAGGAACTGAAGCTTTCTTT.

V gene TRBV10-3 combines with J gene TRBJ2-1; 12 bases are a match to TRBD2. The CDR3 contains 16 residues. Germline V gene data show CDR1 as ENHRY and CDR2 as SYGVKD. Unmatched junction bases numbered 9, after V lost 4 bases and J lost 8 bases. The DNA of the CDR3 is TGTGCCATCAGTGTCGCTAGCGGGAGGGCCAGGGATGAGCAGTTCTTC. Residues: CAISVASGRARDEQFF.

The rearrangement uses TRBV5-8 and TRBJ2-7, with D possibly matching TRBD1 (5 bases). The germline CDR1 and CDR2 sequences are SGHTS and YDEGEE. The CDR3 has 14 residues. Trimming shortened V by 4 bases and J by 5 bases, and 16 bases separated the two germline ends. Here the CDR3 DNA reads TGTGCCAGCAGCCCTTCAGGGATCCGTAACGAGCAGTACTTC. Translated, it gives CASSPSGIRNEQYF.